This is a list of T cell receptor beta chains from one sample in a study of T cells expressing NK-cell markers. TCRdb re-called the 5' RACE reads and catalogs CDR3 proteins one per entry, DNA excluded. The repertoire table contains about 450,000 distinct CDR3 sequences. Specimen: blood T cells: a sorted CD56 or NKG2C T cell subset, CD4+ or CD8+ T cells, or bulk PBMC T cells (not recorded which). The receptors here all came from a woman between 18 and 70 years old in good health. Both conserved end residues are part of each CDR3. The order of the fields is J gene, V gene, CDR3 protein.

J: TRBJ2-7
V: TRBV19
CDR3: CASSTRDSSYEQYF

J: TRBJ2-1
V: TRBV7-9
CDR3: CASSPMGGTSGLREQFF

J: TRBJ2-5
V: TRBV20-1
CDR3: CSARGGGQLETQYF

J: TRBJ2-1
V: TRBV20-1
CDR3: CSASQKPQGYNEQFF

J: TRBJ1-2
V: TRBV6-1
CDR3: CASSPGQGFLGYTF

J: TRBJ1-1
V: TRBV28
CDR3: CASSFLRLNTEAFF

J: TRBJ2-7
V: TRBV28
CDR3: CASRQGTYEQYF

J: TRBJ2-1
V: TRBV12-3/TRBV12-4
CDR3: CASGGSSYNEQFF

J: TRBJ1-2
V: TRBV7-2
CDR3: CASSFQRVGYTF

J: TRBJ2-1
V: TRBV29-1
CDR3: CSLSGTGEKYNEQFF

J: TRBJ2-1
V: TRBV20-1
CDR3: CSAPTSGRAKYNEQFF

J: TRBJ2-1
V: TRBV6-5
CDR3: CASSYSRRDGANEQFF

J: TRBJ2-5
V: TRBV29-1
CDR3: CSVQTGEIQETQYF

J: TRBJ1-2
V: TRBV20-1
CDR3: CSAFTRVGYTF

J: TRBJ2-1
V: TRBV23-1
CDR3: CASRLTGTHRGQFF

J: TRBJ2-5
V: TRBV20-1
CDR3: CSARWAGAQETQYF

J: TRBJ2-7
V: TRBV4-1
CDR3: CASSPVDEYEQYF

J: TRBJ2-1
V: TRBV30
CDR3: CAWSVRSRSNEQFF

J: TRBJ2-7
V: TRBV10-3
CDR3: CAISRPGSGGIYEQYF

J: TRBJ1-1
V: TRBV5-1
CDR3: CASSLAPDTEAFF

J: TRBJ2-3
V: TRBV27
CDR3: CATRTGGAPLTDTQYF

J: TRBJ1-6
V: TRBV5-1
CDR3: CASSRGQGAYNSPLHF

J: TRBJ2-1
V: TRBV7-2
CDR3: CASSPQFGLSYNEQFF

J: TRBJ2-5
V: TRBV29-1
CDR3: CSVSPQETQYF

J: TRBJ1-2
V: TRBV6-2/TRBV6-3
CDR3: CASSYSIGNYGYTF

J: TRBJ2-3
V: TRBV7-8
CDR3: CASGAERQGLSTDTQYF

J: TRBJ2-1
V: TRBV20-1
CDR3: CSARLAGVGYNEQFF

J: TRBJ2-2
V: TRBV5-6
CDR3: CASSQRYRQGVTGELFF

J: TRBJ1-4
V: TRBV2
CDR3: CASRMTGEDEKLFF

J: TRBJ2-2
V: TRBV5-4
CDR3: CASSGRLGGTGELFF

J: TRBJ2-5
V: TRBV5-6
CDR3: CASSWGGVETQYF

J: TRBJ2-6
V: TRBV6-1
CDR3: CASRTIPNSGANVLTF

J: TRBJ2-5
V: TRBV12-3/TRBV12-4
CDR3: CASSYGAVPQETQYF